The clone carrying this T cell receptor (beta chain) was recorded at least ten times. This sample is drawn from a study of response to subunit inactivated influenza vaccine. Via MiXCR, TCRdb re-called the RT-PCR reads, giving one row per CDR3 protein. This sample has about 700,000 distinct CDR3 sequences; around 16% occur once, and the top ten carry roughly 11%. V lost 4 bases to trimming and J lost 5 bases, with 12 bases between them. The germline V gene has CDR1 SGHTA and CDR2 FQGNSA. The CDR3 loop spans 14 amino acids. The TCR was taken from a man aged 50-59 years who received an inactivated influenza vaccine. The sequences come from PBMCs from blood, collected approximately 12 days after vaccination. V gene TRBV7-2 combines with J gene TRBJ2-4; tentative D call: TRBD1 (6 bases). The CDR3 region is CASSSPGTQNIQYF. In nucleotides, the CDR3 is TGTGCCAGCAGCTCCCCCGGGACACAAAACATTCAGTACTTC. Full variable domain (remainder filled in from reference TRBV7-2 and TRBJ2-4): GAGVSQSPSNKVTEKGKDVELRCDPISGHTALYWYRQSLGQGLEFLIYFQGNSAPDKSGLPSDRFSAERTGGSVSTLTIQRTQQEDSAVYLCASSSPGTQNIQYFGAGTRLSVL.